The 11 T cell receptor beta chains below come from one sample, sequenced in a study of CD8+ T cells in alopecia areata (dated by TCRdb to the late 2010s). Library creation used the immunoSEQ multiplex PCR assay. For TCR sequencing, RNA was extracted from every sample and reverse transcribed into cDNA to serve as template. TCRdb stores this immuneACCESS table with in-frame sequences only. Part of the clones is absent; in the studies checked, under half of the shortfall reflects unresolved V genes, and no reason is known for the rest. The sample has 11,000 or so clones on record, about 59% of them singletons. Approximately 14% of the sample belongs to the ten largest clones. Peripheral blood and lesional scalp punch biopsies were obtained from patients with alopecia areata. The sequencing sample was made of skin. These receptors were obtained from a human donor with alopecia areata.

CDR3 protein: CSGRHLDTDTQYF. In DNA, the CDR3 is TGCAGCGGCCGCCACCTCGACACAGATACGCAGTATTTT. J is TRBJ2-3 and V is TRBV29-1; D not certain. Germline assignment: CDR1 SQVTM and CDR2 ANQGSEA. The germline V and J ends were trimmed by 7 bases and 2 bases, with 13 bases remaining between them. The length of the CDR3 is 13 residues.

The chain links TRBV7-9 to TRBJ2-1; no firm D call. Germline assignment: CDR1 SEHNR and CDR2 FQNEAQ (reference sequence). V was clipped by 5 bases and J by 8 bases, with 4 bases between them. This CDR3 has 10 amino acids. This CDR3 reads CASSPHEQFF. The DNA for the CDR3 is TGTGCCAGCAGCCCCCATGAGCAGTTCTTC.

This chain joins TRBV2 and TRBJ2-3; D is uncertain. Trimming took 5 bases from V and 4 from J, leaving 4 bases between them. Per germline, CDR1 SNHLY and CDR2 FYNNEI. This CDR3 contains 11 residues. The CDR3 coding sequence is TGTGCCAGCAGTTTAGCAGATACGCAGTATTTT. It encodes CASSLADTQYF.

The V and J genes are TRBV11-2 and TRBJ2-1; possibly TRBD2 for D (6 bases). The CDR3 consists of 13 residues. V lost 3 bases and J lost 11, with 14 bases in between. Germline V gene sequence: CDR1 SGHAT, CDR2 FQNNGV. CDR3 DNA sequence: TGTGCCAGCAGCTTGGAGGAGGGTAGTAAGCAGTTCTTC. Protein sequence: CASSLEEGSKQFF. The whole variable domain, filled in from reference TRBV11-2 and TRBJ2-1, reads EAGVAQSPRYKIIEKRQSVAFWCNPISGHATLYWYQQILGQGPKLLIQFQNNGVVDDSQLPKDRFSAERLKGVDSTLKIQPAKLEDSAVYLCASSLEEGSKQFFGPGTRLTVL.

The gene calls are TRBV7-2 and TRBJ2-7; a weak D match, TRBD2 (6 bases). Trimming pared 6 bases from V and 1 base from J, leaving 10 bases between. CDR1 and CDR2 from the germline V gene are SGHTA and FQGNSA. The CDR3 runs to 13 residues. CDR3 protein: CASRAGTSYEQYF. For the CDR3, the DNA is TGTGCCAGCAGGGCCGGGACTTCCTACGAGCAGTACTTC.

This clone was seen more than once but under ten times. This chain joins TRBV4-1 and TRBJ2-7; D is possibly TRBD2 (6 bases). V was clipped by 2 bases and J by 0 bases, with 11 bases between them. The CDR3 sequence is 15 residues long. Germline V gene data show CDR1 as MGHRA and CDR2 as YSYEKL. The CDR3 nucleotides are TGCGCCAGCAGCCAATGGCGGGACGACTCCTACGAGCAGTACTTC. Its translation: CASSQWRDDSYEQYF.

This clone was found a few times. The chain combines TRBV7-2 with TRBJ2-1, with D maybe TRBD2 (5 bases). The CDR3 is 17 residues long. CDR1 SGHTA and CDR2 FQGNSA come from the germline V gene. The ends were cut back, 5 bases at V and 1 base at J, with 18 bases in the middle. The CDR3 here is CASSPQPAGLSYNEQFF. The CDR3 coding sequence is TGTGCCAGCAGCCCTCAGCCTGCGGGTTTGTCCTACAATGAGCAGTTCTTC.

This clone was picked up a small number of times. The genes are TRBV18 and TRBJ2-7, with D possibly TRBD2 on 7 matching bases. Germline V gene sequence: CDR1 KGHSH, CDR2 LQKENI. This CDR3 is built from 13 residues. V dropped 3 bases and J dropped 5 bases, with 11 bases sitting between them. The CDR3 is CASSPGGPDEQYF. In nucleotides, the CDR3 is TGTGCCAGCTCACCGGGGGGGCCCGACGAGCAGTACTTC.

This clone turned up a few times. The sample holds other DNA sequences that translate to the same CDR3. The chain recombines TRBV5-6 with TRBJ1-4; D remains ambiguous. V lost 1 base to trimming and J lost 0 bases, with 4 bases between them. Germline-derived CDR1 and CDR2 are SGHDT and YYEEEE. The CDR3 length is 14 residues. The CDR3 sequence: CASSLIATNEKLFF. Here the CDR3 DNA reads TGTGCCAGCAGCTTGATTGCAACTAATGAAAAACTGTTTTTT.

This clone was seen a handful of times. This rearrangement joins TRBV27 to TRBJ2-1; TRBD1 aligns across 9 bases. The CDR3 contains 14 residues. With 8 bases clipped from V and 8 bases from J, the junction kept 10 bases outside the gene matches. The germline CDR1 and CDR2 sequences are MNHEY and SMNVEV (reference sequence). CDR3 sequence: CASSKGTGSYEQFF. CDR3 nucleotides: TGTGCCAGCTCGAAGGGGACAGGGTCTTATGAGCAGTTCTTC.

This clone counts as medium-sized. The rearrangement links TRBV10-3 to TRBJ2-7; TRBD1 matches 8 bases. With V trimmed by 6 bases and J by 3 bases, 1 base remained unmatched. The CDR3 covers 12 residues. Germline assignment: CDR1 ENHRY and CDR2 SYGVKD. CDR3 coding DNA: TGTGCCATCAGGGGACAGGACTACGAGCAGTACTTC. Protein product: CAIRGQDYEQYF.